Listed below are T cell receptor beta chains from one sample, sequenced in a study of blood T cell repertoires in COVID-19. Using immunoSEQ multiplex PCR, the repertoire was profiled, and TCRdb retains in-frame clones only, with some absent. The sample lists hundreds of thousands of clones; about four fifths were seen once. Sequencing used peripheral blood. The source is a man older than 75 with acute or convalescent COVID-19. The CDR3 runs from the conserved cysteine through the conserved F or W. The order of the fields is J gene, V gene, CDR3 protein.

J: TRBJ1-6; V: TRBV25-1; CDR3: CASSELTGTSYNSPLHF
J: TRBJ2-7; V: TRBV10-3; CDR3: CAISRQGVGYEQYF
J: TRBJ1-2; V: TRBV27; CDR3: CASSFRQGTGMNYGYTF
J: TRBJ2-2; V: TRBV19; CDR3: CASSTYRGNTGELFF
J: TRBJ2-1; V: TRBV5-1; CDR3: CASSLGQGTLSGHNNEQFF
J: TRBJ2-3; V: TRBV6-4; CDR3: CASSDRGTSTDTQYF
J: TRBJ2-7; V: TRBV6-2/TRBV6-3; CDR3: CASSYLAGGPYEQYF
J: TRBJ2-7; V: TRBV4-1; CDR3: CASSQGPRGSVYEQYF
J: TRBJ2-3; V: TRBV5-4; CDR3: CASSLGRAGGLADTQYF
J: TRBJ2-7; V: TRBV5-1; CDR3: CASSFYTGTSGSEQYF
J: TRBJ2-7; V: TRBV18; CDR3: CASLPTGPPEQYF
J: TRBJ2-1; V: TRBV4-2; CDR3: CASSQEPSTGYNEQFF
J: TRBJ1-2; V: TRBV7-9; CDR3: CASSLGSGRTGYGYTF
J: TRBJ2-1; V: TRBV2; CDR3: CASTGDSTYNEQFF
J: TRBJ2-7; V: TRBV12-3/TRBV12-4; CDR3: CASSPRPGHEQYF
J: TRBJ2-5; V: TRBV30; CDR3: CAWRQGKETQYF
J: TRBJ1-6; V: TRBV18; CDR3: CASSPQPGAGNSPLHF
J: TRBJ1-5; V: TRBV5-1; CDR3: CASSLIPGSNQPQHF
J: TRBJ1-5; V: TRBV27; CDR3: CASSAFPGTLNQPQHF
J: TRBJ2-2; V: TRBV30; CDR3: CAWSVLTHTGELFF
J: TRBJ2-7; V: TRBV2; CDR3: CASTQGYEQYF
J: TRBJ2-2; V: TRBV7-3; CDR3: CASSQGPDTNTGELFF
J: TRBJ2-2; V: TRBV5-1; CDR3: CASSWDRANTGELFF
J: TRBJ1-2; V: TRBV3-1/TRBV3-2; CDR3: CASSQLDGFGYGYTF
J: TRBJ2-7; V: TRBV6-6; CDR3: CASSPTGTPNKNEQYF
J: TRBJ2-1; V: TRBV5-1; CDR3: CASRSSGPVYNEQFF
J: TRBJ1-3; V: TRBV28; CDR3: CASSQPGISGNTIYF
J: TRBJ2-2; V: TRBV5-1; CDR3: CASSLRQGQGFGTGELFF
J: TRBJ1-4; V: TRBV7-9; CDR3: CASTSVRGSSNEKLFF
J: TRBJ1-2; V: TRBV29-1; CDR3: CSVDGRGDYGYTF
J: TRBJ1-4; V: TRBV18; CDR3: CASSRQRGEKLFF
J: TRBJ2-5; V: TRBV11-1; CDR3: CASSKDRGLETQYF
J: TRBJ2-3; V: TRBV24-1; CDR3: CATSVGTSGPPGDTQYF
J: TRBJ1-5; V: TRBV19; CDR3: CASSIGAGITHQPQHF
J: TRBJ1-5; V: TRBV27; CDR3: CASSDDRNQPQHF
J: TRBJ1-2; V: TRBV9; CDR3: CASSLQTGQHYGYTF
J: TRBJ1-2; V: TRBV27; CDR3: CASSRTGEDYGYTF